This TCR beta chain was identified in a study of T cell repertoires in cytomegalovirus infection. Study-wide context: Selected CMV epitopes included recently identified HLA-C-restricted ones as well as well-studied HLA-B-restricted ones. In public TCR beta signatures, there were indications of both CMV infection and matching HLA type. The study, taken as a whole, reports: The cumulative frequency of public TCR beta families identified carriers of CMV plus the relevant HLA.

V was trimmed by 0 bases and J by 5 bases, leaving 14 bases between them. Germline lookup yields CDR1 MNHNY and CDR2 SVGAGI (reference sequence). This CDR3 is built from 16 residues. TCRdb recomputed calls from the reads with MiXCR, one row per CDR3 protein. Here the sample spans approximately 1,000,000 distinct CDR3 sequences, around 30% being singletons. This clonotype was found a few times. The target antigen is unknown. The V and J genes are TRBV6-6 and TRBJ2-1; D possibly matches TRBD1 or TRBD2 (5 bases each). The sequence was collected from a human donor in good health (CMV status not recorded). Some clones in this sample may be carry-over from other donors' samples. The sample here was cultured CD8+ T cells from PBMCs, taken from culture after CMV antigen stimulation. CDR3: CASSYSYRGPNNEQFF. The CDR3 DNA reads TGTGCCAGCAGTTACTCCTATAGGGGACCAAACAATGAGCAGTTCTTC.